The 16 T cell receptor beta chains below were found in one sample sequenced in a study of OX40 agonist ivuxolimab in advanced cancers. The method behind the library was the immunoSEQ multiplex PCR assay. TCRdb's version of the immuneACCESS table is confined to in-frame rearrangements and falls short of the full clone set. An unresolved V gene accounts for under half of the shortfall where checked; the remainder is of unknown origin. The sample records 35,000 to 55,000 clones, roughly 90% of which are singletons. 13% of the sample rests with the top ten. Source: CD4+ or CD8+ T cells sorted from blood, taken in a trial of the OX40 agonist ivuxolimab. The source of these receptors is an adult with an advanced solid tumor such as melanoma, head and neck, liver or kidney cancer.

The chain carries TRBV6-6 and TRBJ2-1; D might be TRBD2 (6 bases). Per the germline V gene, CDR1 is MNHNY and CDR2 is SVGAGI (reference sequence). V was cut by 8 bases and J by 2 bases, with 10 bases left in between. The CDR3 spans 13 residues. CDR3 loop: CASGPSAYNEQFF. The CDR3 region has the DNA TGTGCCAGCGGCCCTAGCGCCTACAATGAGCAGTTCTTC.

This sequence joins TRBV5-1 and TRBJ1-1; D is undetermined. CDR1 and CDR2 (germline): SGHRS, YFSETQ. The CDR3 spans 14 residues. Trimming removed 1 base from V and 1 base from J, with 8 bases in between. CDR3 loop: CASSLRASNTEAFF. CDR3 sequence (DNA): TGCGCCAGCAGCTTGAGGGCGTCGAACACTGAAGCTTTCTTT. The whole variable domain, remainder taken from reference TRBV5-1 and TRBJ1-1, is KAGVTQTPRYLIKTRGQQVTLSCSPISGHRSVSWYQQTPGQGLQFLFEYFSETQRNKGNFPGRFSGRQFSNSRSEMNVSTLELGDSALYLCASSLRASNTEAFFGQGTRLTVV.

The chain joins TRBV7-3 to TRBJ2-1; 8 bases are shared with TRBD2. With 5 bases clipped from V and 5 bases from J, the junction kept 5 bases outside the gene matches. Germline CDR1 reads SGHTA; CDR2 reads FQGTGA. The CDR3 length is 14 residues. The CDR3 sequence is CASSPHGGDNEQFF. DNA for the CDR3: TGTGCCAGCAGCCCCCACGGGGGGGACAATGAGCAGTTCTTC. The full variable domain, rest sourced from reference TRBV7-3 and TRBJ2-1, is GAGVSQTPSNKVTEKGKYVELRCDPISGHTALYWYRQSLGQGPEFLIYFQGTGAADDSGLPNDRFFAVRPEGSVSTLKIQRTERGDSAVYLCASSPHGGDNEQFFGPGTRLTVL.

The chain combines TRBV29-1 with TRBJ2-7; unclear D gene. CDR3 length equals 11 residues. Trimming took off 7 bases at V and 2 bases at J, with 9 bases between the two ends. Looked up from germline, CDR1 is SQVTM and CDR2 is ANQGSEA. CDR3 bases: TGCAGCGCTCGACAAGCCTACGAGCAGTACTTC. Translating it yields CSARQAYEQYF.

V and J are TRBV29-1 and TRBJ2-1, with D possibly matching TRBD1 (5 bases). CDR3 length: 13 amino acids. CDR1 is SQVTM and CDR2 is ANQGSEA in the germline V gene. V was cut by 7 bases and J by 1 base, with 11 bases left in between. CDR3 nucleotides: TGCAGCGCCGACAGTGCGTCCTACAATGAGCAGTTCTTC. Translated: CSADSASYNEQFF.

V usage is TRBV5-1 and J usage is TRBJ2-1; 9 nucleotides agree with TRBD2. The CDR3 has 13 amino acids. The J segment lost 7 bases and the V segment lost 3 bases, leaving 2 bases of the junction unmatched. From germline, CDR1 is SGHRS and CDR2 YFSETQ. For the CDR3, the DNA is TGCGCCAGCAGCTCGGGACTAGCTAATGAGCAGTTCTTC. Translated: CASSSGLANEQFF.

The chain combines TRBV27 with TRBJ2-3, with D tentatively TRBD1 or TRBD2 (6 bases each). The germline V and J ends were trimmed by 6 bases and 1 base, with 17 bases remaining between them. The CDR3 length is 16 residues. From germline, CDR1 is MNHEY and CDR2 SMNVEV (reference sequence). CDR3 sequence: CASRHHGGIGTDTQYF. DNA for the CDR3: TGTGCCAGCAGACATCACGGGGGCATCGGCACAGATACGCAGTATTTT.

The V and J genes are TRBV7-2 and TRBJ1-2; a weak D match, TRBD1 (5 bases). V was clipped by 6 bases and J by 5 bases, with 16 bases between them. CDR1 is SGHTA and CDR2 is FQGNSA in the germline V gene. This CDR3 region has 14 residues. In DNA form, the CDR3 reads TGTGCCAGCAGTTCAATGTTGGGGGGGTATGGCTACACCTTC. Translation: CASSSMLGGYGYTF.

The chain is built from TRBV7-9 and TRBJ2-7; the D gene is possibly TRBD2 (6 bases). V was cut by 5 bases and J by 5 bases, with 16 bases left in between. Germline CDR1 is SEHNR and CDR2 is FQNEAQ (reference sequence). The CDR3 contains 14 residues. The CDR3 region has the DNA TGTGCCAGCAGCAAGGAGGGGTCCTTCCACGAGCAGTACTTC. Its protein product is CASSKEGSFHEQYF.

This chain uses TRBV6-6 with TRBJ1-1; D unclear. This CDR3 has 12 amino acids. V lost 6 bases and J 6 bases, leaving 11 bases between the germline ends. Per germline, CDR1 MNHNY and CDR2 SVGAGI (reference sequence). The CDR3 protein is CASSTGLPEAFF. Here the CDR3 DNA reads TGTGCCAGCAGCACCGGACTACCTGAAGCTTTCTTT.

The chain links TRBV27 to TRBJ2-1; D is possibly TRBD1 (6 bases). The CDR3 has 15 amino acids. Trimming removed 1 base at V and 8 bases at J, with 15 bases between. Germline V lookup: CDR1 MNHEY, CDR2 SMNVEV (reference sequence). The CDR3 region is CASSLLGAYSHEQFF. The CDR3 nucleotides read TGTGCCAGCAGTTTATTGGGGGCATATAGTCATGAGCAGTTCTTC.

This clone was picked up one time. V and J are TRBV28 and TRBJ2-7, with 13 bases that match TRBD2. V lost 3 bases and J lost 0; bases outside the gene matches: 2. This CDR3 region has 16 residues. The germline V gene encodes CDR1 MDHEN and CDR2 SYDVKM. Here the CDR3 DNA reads TGTGCCAGCAGTTTCGGGACTAGCGGGAACTCCTACGAGCAGTACTTC. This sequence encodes CASSFGTSGNSYEQYF.

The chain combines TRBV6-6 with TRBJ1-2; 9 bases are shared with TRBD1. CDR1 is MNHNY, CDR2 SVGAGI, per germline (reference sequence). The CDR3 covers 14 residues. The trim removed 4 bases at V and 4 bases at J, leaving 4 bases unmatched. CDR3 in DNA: TGTGCCAGCAGTTGGGGACAGGGAGCCTATGGCTACACCTTC. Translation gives CASSWGQGAYGYTF.

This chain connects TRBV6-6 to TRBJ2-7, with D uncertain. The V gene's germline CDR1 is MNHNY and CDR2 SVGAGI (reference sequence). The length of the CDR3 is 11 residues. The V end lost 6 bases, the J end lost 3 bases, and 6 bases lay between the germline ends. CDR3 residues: CASRLGYEQYF. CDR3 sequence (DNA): TGTGCCAGCAGATTGGGCTACGAGCAGTACTTC.

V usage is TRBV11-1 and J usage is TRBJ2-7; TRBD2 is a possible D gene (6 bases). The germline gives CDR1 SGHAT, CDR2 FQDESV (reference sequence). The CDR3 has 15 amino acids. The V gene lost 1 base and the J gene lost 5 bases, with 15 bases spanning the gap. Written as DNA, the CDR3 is TGTGCCAGCAGCTTAGTGTACGGGAGCTTCAACGAGCAGTACTTC. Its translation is CASSLVYGSFNEQYF. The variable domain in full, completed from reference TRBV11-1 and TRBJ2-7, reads EAEVAQSPRYKITEKSQAVAFWCDPISGHATLYWYRQILGQGPELLVQFQDESVVDDSQLPKDRFSAERLKGVDSTLKIQPAELGDSAMYLCASSLVYGSFNEQYFGPGTRLTVT.

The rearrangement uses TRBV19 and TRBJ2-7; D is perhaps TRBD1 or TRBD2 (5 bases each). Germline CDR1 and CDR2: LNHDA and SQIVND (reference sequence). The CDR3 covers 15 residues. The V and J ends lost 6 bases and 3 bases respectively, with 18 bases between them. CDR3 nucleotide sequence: TGTGCCAGTAGCGCGACCCGGGACGGTAGCTACGAGCAGTACTTC. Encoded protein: CASSATRDGSYEQYF. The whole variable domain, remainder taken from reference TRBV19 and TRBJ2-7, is DGGITQSPKYLFRKEGQNVTLSCEQNLNHDAMYWYRQDPGQGLRLIYYSQIVNDFQKGDIAEGYSVSREKKESFPLTVTSAQKNPTAFYLCASSATRDGSYEQYFGPGTRLTVT.